The 20 T cell receptor beta chains reported below all come from one sample, sequenced in a study of OX40 agonist ivuxolimab in advanced cancers. The assay was immunoSEQ multiplex PCR, and TCRdb's table has in-frame clones only and misses some. The sample holds more than 55,000 clones; 85% to 90% are singletons and the top ten take 11%. Sequencing used CD4+ or CD8+ T cells sorted from blood, obtained in a trial of the OX40 agonist ivuxolimab. These receptor sequences come from an adult with an advanced solid tumor such as melanoma, head and neck, liver or kidney cancer.

As concerns this clone: The identical CDR3 is also encoded by other nucleotide sequences in the sample. The chain couples TRBV27 to TRBJ1-4, with D unclear. V lost 5 bases, J lost 3 bases, and 28 bases lay in between. The CDR3 runs 20 residues. The germline V gene encodes CDR1 MNHEY and CDR2 SMNVEV (reference sequence). The CDR3 region has the DNA TGTGCCAGCAGTCCCAGAAACGGTGTGGGCCCGCGTTGGGCTAATGAAAAACTGTTTTTT. Amino acids: CASSPRNGVGPRWANEKLFF. The complete variable domain, with remaining parts taken from reference TRBV27 and TRBJ1-4, reads EAQVTQNPRYLITVTGKKLTVTCSQNMNHEYMSWYRQDPGLGLRQIYYSMNVEVTDKGDVPEGYKVSRKEKRNFPLILESPSPNQTSLYFCASSPRNGVGPRWANEKLFFGSGTQLSVL.

This chain links TRBV5-4 with TRBJ2-7; D may be TRBD2 (6 bases). The CDR3 covers 15 residues. Trimming pared 0 bases from V and 0 bases from J, leaving 10 bases between. The germline gives CDR1 SGHNT, CDR2 YYREEE (reference sequence). This CDR3 is CASSLGGGTSYEQYF. DNA of the CDR3: TGTGCCAGCAGCTTGGGTGGGGGGACCTCCTACGAGCAGTACTTC.

The V and J genes are TRBV6-1 and TRBJ1-2; TRBD1 matches 8 bases. CDR1 and CDR2 from the germline V gene are MNHNS and SASEGT. The ends lost 6 bases at V and 4 bases at J; junction bases unmatched: 7. The length of the CDR3 is 14 residues. The CDR3 reads CASRPPGQAYGYTF. CDR3 coding DNA: TGTGCCAGCAGACCTCCGGGACAGGCCTATGGCTACACCTTC.

V is TRBV19 and J is TRBJ2-3; 7 bases match TRBD2. The CDR3 contains 14 residues. Germline CDR1 is LNHDA and CDR2 is SQIVND (reference sequence). J was trimmed by 9 bases and V by 2 bases; bases with no gene match: 8. CDR3 amino acids: CASSIIGAGKTQYF. As DNA, the CDR3 is TGTGCCAGTAGTATAATCGGAGCGGGGAAAACGCAGTATTTT.

About this clone: Compared with germline, one end of the junction differs, possibly owing to a read error. The V gene is TRBV5-1, the J gene TRBJ2-5; D uncertain. The CDR3 spans 14 residues. Looked up from germline, CDR1 is SGHRS and CDR2 is YFSETQ. CDR3 sequence: CASSPFATQQTQYF. The DNA of the CDR3 is TGCGCCAGCAGCCCCTTCGCAACCCAACAGACCCAGTACTTC.

CDR3 loop: CASSLGSGGAGDTQYF. CDR3 in DNA: TGCGCCAGCAGCTTGGGCTCAGGGGGCGCAGGAGATACGCAGTATTTT. V and J are TRBV5-1 and TRBJ2-3; TRBD1 matches at 8 bases. CDR1 SGHRS and CDR2 YFSETQ come from the germline V gene. This CDR3 contains 16 residues. The V and J ends lost 0 bases and 5 bases, in that order; junction bases with no gene match: 8.

The chain has TRBV5-1 and TRBJ1-2, with 7 nucleotides matching TRBD1. J gave up 4 bases and V 4 bases, and 4 bases lay outside the gene matches. The CDR3 totals 13 residues. The germline CDR1 and CDR2 sequences are SGHRS and YFSETQ. CDR3 nucleotide sequence: TGCGCCAGCAGCCCGGGACAGACCTATGGCTACACCTTC. This sequence encodes CASSPGQTYGYTF.

CDR3 DNA: TGTGCCAGCAGCTACAGAAAACGAGGACAAAGTCGGGCCAACGTCCTGACTTTC. Protein: CASSYRKRGQSRANVLTF. The J gene is TRBJ2-6, the V gene TRBV7-1; perhaps TRBD1 as D (5 bases). TRBV7-1 is an ORF, with its function uncertain. The CDR3 extends over 18 amino acids. Between the trimmed V and J ends, which lost 4 bases and 5 bases, there was a span of 21 bases.

The chain combines TRBV28 with TRBJ2-2; TRBD2 matches at 9 bases. The germline gives CDR1 MDHEN, CDR2 SYDVKM. Trimming took 4 bases from V and 5 from J; bases not matched to a gene: 14. This CDR3 spans 18 amino acids. CDR3 sequence: CASSSLGVAGAVTGELFF. The CDR3 region has the DNA TGTGCCAGCAGTTCCCTCGGGGTAGCGGGAGCGGTTACCGGGGAGCTGTTTTTT.

The genes are TRBV19 and TRBJ2-1; no clear D. Trimming took off 4 bases at V and 4 bases at J, with 14 bases between the two ends. CDR1 and CDR2 (germline): LNHDA, SQIVND (reference sequence). The CDR3 is 15 residues long. CDR3 sequence reads: CASSRDSAQYNEQFF. The CDR3 DNA follows: TGTGCCAGTAGTAGAGATAGTGCACAGTACAATGAGCAGTTCTTC. The full variable domain, completed using reference TRBV19 and TRBJ2-1, is DGGITQSPKYLFRKEGQNVTLSCEQNLNHDAMYWYRQDPGQGLRLIYYSQIVNDFQKGDIAEGYSVSREKKESFPLTVTSAQKNPTAFYLCASSRDSAQYNEQFFGPGTRLTVL.

The V and J genes are TRBV5-8 and TRBJ2-5; D unclear. This CDR3 region has 15 residues. Germline-derived CDR1 and CDR2 are SGHTS and YDEGEE. The V gene lost 4 bases and the J gene lost 1 base, with 14 bases spanning the gap. As DNA, the CDR3 is TGTGCCAGCAGCCCCGGACGGCTACTCCAAGAGACCCAGTACTTC. The encoded protein is CASSPGRLLQETQYF.

The chain links TRBV2 to TRBJ2-5, with a possible D match to TRBD2 (7 bases). The CDR3 has 14 amino acids. Deletions cut 7 bases from V and 10 bases from J, with 22 bases between. Per the germline V gene, CDR1 is SNHLY and CDR2 is FYNNEI. CDR3 nucleotides: TGTGCCAGCACCGCACGGGGGGCGGATCGAGACCAGTACTTC. Translation: CASTARGADRDQYF.

The rearrangement joins TRBV19 to TRBJ2-1; D gene ambiguous. The CDR3 is 14 amino acids. In germline, CDR1 is LNHDA, CDR2 SQIVND (reference sequence). The V and J ends lost 3 bases and 4 bases respectively, with 10 bases between them. The CDR3 here is CASSIGQVYNEQFF. DNA of the CDR3: TGTGCCAGTAGTATTGGGCAGGTATACAATGAGCAGTTCTTC.

This clone is a singleton in its sample. The chain is built from TRBV28 and TRBJ2-7; a weak D match, TRBD2 (6 bases). The V end lost 3 bases, the J end lost 2 bases, and 26 bases lay between the germline ends. The CDR3 is 19 amino acids. The germline CDR1 and CDR2 sequences are MDHEN and SYDVKM. CDR3 amino acids: CASSFFGGLATGRPYEQYF. CDR3 DNA sequence: TGTGCCAGCAGTTTCTTTGGAGGGCTCGCGACCGGACGCCCCTACGAGCAGTACTTC.

The chain links TRBV29-1 to TRBJ2-2; TRBD1 is a possible D gene (5 bases). V was trimmed by 5 bases and J by 5 bases, leaving 9 bases between them. Germline V gene data show CDR1 as SQVTM and CDR2 as ANQGSEA. This CDR3 spans 12 amino acids. CDR3 protein: CSVHAGTGELFF. DNA for the CDR3: TGCAGCGTTCACGCAGGGACCGGGGAGCTGTTTTTT.

The rearrangement links TRBV4-1 to TRBJ2-7; 11 bases match TRBD1. The CDR3 spans 19 residues. Germline assignment: CDR1 MGHRA and CDR2 YSYEKL. The ends lost 4 bases at V and 3 bases at J; junction bases unmatched: 17. In DNA form, the CDR3 reads TGCGCCAGCAGCCCCCGGACAGGGGGCGACCATAGATCTTTCTACGAGCAGTACTTC. It is translated as CASSPRTGGDHRSFYEQYF.

The chain combines TRBV7-3 with TRBJ1-1; 7 bases align to TRBD1. The V gene's germline CDR1 is SGHTA and CDR2 FQGTGA. Trimming took 4 bases from V and 4 from J; bases not matched to a gene: 3. The CDR3 spans 13 residues. This chain's CDR3 is CASSSYRGTEAFF. DNA for the CDR3: TGTGCCAGCAGCTCTTACAGGGGCACTGAAGCTTTCTTT.

This rearrangement joins TRBV5-1 to TRBJ2-5; tentatively, D is TRBD2 (6 bases). Trimming took 4 bases from V and 2 from J, leaving 15 bases between them. The CDR3 runs to 15 residues. Germline loops: CDR1 SGHRS, CDR2 YFSETQ. CDR3 bases: TGCGCCAGCAGCCCAGGAGGGGCACTTCAAGAGACCCAGTACTTC. Encoded protein: CASSPGGALQETQYF.

V gene TRBV4-2 combines with J gene TRBJ1-1; 9 bases are shared with TRBD1. J was trimmed by 5 bases and V by 5 bases; bases with no gene match: 6. The CDR3 is made up of 14 amino acids. Germline V CDR1 and CDR2: LGHNA, YNFKEQ. The CDR3 DNA sequence: TGTGCCAGCAGCTCACAGGGGGCAAGGACTGAAGCTTTCTTT. This sequence encodes CASSSQGARTEAFF.

V gene TRBV18 combines with J gene TRBJ2-5; no firm D call. Trimming left V 5 bases short and J 1 base short, with 8 bases between. Germline CDR1 reads KGHSH; CDR2 reads LQKENI. This CDR3 has 13 amino acids. The CDR3 is CASSVRSQETQYF. Written as DNA, the CDR3 is TGTGCCAGCTCAGTAAGGAGCCAAGAGACCCAGTACTTC.